This T cell receptor beta chain appears in the sequencing data of a study of T cells after posttransplantation cyclophosphamide (dated by TCRdb to about 2016). Regarding the study in general: Using TRB sequencing, the study followed how the T cell repertoire reconstituted after myeloablative bone marrow transplantation in which posttransplantation cyclophosphamide served as GVHD prophylaxis. Public TRB sequences were searched against a database of over 3,600 sequences associated with responses to pathogens, tumor antigens, self-antigens and alloantigens. TRB sequencing was performed on blood from all 34 PTCy patients with 1-year posttransplant specimens. TRA and TRB clonality were tightly correlated in several samples, so subsequent TCR analyses focused on TRB only. Samples from some 32 PTCy-treated patients and some 16 related bone marrow donors of those patients were subjected to antigen receptor sequencing. In 3 patients, TRB sequencing was also performed on up to about 3 more blood samples taken 2 to 5.2 years after transplant, and in several patients, pretransplant blood was also TRB-sequenced.

What the study reported, not specific to this receptor: Across some 45 patients, TRB clonality was highly associated with recipient CMV seropositivity and CMV reactivation, and PTCy diversity was similar to diversity in CNI/methotrexate controls. At 1-2 months, donor-recipient similarity was low but rose over the first year, and the later blood repertoires were often dominated by donor CD8+ memory clones. The TRB repertoires of T cells infiltrating skin or GI tract showed only limited overlap with the TRB repertoires of T cells in blood.

The CDR3, from cysteine to phenylalanine, totals 15 residues. Solely the CDR3 DNA is kept, with 45 bases framed from the first base. The germline V gene sets CDR1 to SGDLS and CDR2 to YYNGEE. Deletion took 0 bases off V and 4 bases off J, with a span of 14 bases between the germline ends. On the day of marrow donation, related bone marrow donors gave peripheral blood samples. Peripheral blood and bone marrow mononuclear cells were isolated by Ficoll-Hypaque density centrifugation and cryopreserved. Genomic DNA was used for TRB sequencing, which was performed with the immunoSEQ assay at survey resolution or with the hsTCRB kit. On the study's bioinformatics: The immunoSEQ software handled the initial read processing, while the LymphoSeq R package was used for the repertoire analyses. Clonality was computed as 1 minus normalized Shannon entropy; Gini coefficient was also calculated for each TRB dataset. To infer phenotypes in unsorted samples, TRB sequences from sorted subsets of the recipient or donor were mapped onto the unsorted samples of the same recipient. What TCRdb holds here is the immuneACCESS table cut down to in-frame rearrangements. Part of the clones is not present; checked against another copy, under half of the missing clones reflect an unresolved V gene, and the others are unexplained. The V and J calls and clone size are taken from that table; D and trimming were inferred from the DNA. For this sample the table gives tens of thousands of clones, of which about 94% were detected only once. Of the sample, 2.5% to 3% is held by the ten largest clones.

With respect to this clone: Its antigen is not yet known. No per-base quality is available; no much larger clone lies one base away.

This sequence was found in a woman in her 30s in good health and a related stem cell transplant donor. Sequencing was done on a sample of PBMCs. The rearrangement combines TRBV9 with TRBJ2-7; the D region possibly corresponds to TRBD2 (6 bases align). CDR3 protein: CASSVGRDPPYEQYF. The nucleotides are TGTGCCAGCAGCGTAGGGAGGGATCCCCCTTACGAGCAGTACTTC.